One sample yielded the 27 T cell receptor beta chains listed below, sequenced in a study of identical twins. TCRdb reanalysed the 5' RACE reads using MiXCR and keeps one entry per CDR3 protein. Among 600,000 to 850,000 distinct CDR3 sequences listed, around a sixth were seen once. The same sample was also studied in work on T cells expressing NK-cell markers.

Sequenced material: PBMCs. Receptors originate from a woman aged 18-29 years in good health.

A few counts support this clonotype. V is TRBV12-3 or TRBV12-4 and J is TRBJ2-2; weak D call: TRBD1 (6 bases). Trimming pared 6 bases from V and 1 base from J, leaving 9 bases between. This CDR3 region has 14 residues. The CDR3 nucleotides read TGTGCCAGCAGACTACAGGGGAACACCGGGGAGCTGTTTTTT. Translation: CASRLQGNTGELFF.

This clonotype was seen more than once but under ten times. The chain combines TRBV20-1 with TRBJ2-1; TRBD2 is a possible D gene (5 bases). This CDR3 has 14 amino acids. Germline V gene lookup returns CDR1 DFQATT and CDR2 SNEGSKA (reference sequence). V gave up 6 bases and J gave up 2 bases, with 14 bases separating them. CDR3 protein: CSAQLGPTYNEQFF. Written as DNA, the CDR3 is TGCAGTGCGCAACTAGGCCCCACCTACAATGAGCAGTTCTTC.

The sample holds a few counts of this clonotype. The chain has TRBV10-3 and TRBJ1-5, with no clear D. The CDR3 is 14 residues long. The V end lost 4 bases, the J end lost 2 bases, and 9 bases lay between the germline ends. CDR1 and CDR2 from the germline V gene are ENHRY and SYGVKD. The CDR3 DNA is TGTGCCATCAGTGTGGACCGTGGCAATCAGCCCCAGCATTTT. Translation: CAISVDRGNQPQHF.

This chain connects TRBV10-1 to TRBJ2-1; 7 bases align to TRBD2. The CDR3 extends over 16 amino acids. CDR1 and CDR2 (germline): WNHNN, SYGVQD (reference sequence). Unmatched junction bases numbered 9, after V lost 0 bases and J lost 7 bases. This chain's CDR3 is CASSESSGRSKNEQFF. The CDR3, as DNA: TGCGCCAGCAGTGAGTCTAGCGGGCGGTCAAAGAATGAGCAGTTCTTC.

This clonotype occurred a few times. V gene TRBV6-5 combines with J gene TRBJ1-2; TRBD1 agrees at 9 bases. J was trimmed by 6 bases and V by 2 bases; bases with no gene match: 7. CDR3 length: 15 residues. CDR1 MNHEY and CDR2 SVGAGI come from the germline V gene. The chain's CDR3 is CASSYLTGGADGYTF. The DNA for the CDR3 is TGTGCCAGCAGTTACCTTACAGGGGGCGCCGATGGCTACACCTTC.

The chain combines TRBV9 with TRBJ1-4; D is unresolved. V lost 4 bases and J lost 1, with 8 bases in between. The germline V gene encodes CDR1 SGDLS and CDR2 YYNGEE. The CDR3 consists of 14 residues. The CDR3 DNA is TGTGCCAGCAGCCCCACCGGAACTAATGAAAAACTGTTTTTT. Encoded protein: CASSPTGTNEKLFF.

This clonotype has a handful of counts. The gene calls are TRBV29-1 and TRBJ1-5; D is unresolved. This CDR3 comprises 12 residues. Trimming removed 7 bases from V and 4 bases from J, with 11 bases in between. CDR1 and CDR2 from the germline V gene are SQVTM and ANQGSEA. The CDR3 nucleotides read TGCAGCGCCCCAGAAGCGAATCAGCCCCAGCATTTT. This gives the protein CSAPEANQPQHF. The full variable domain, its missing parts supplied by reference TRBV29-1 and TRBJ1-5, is SAVISQKPSRDICQRGTSLTIQCQVDSQVTMMFWYRQQPGQSLTLIATANQGSEATYESGFVIDKFPISRPNLTFSTLTVSNMSPEDSSIYLCSAPEANQPQHFGDGTRLSIL.

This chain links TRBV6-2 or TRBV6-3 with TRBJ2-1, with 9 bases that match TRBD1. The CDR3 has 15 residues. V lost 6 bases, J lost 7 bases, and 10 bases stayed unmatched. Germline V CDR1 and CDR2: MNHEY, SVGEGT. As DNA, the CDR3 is TGTGCCAGCAGCCGGCAGGACAGGGGACGGAATGAGCAGTTCTTC. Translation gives CASSRQDRGRNEQFF.

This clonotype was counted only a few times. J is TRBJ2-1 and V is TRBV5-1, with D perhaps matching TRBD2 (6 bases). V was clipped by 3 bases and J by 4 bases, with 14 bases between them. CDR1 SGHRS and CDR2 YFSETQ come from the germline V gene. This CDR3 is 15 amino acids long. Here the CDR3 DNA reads TGCGCCAGCAGCTCGCGGGACGGAGATTACAATGAGCAGTTCTTC. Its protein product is CASSSRDGDYNEQFF.

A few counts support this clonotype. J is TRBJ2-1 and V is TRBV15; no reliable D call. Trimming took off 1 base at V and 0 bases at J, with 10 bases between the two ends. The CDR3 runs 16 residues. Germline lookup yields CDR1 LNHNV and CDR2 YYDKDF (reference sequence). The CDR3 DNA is TGTGCCACCAGCAGAGTACCCGGAAGCTCCTACAATGAGCAGTTCTTC. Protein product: CATSRVPGSSYNEQFF.

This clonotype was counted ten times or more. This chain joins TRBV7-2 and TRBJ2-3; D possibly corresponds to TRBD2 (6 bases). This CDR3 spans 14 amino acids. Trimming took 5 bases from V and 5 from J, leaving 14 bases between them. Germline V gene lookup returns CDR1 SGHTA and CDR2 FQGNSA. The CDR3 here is CASSKSGSVDTQYF. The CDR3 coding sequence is TGTGCCAGCAGCAAAAGCGGGTCAGTAGATACGCAGTATTTT.

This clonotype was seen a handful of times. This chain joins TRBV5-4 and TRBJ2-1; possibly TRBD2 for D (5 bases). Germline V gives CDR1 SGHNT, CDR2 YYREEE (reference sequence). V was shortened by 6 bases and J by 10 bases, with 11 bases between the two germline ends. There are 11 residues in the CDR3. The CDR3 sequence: CASTSSREQFF. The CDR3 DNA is TGTGCCAGCACGTCTAGCCGGGAGCAGTTCTTC. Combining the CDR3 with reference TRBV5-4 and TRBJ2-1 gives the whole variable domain ETGVTQSPTHLIKTRGQQVTLRCSSQSGHNTVSWYQQALGQGPQFIFQYYREEENGRGNFPPRFSGLQFPNYSSELNVNALELDDSALYLCASTSSREQFFGPGTRLTVL.

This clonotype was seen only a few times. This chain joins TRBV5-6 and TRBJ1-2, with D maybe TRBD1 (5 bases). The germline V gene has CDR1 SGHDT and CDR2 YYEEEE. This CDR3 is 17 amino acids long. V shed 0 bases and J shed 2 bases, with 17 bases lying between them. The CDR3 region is CASSLDLGDRGNYGYTF. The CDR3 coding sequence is TGTGCCAGCAGCTTGGATTTGGGGGACCGCGGCAACTATGGCTACACCTTC.

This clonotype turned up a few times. The CDR3 coding sequence is TGTGCCAGCAGCGTTCCAGCTAGCGGGAGCTCCTACAATGAGCAGTTCTTC. Protein: CASSVPASGSSYNEQFF. The chain is built from TRBV9 and TRBJ2-1; 10 nucleotides agree with TRBD2. The ends lost 2 bases at V and 0 bases at J; junction bases unmatched: 5. This CDR3 has 17 amino acids. The germline V gene encodes CDR1 SGDLS and CDR2 YYNGEE.

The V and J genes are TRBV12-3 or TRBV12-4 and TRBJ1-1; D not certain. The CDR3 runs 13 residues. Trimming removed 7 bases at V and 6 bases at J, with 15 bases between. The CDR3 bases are TGTGCCAGCACTTTCCGGGGAGGCCCTGAAGCTTTCTTT. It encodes CASTFRGGPEAFF.

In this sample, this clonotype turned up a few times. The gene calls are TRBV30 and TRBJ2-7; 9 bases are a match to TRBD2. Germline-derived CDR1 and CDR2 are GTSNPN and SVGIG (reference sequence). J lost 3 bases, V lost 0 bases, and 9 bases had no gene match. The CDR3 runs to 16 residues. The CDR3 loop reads CAWSVLRAGGFYEQYF. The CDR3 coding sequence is TGTGCCTGGAGTGTACTTCGAGCGGGAGGTTTCTACGAGCAGTACTTC.

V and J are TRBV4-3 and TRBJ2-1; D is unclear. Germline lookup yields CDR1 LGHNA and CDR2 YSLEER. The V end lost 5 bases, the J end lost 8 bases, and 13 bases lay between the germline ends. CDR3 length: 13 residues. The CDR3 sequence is CASSARTSDEQFF. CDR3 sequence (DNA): TGCGCCAGCAGCGCGCGGACGTCGGATGAGCAGTTCTTC.

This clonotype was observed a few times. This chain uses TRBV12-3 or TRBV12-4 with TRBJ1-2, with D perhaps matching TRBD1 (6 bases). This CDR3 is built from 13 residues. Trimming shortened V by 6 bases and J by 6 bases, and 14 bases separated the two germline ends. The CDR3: CASSPDSSDGYTF. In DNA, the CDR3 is TGTGCCAGCAGCCCGGACAGTAGCGATGGCTACACCTTC.

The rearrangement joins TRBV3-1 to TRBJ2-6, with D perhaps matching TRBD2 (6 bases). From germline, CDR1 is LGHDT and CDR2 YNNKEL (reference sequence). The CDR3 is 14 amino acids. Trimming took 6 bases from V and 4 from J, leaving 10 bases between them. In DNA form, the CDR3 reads TGTGCCAGCAGTCGGAGGGAAGGGGCCAACGTCCTGACTTTC. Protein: CASSRREGANVLTF.

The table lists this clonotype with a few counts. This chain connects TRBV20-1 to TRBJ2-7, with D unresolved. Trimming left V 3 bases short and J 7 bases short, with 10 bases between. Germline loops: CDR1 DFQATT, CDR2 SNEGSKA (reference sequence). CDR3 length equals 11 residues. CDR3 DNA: TGCAGTGCTAGCAACGTACGGGAGCAGTACTTC. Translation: CSASNVREQYF.

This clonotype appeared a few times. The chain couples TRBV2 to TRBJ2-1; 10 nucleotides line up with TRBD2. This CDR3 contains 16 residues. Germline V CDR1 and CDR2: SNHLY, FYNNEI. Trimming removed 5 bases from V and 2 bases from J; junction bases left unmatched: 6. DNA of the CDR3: TGTGCCAGCAGTAAGCGCGGACTAGCGGCCTACAATGAGCAGTTCTTC. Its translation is CASSKRGLAAYNEQFF. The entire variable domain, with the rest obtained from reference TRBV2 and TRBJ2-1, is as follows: EPEVTQTPSHQVTQMGQEVILRCVPISNHLYFYWYRQILGQKVEFLVSFYNNEISEKSEIFDDQFSVERPDGSNFTLKIRSTKLEDSAMYFCASSKRGLAAYNEQFFGPGTRLTVL.

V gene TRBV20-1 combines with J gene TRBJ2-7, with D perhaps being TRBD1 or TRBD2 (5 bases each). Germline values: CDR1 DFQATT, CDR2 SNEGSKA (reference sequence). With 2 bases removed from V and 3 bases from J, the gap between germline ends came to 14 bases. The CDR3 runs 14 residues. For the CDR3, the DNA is TGCAGTGCTAGACGGGACGCCTCACGCTACGAGCAGTACTTC. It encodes CSARRDASRYEQYF.

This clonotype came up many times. CDR3 DNA: TGCAGCGTTGTAGGGCAGTTCTTC. Residues: CSVVGQFF. J is TRBJ2-1 and V is TRBV29-1; unclear D gene. Trimming took 4 bases from V and 12 from J, leaving 4 bases between them. This CDR3 comprises 8 residues. Germline lookup yields CDR1 SQVTM and CDR2 ANQGSEA.

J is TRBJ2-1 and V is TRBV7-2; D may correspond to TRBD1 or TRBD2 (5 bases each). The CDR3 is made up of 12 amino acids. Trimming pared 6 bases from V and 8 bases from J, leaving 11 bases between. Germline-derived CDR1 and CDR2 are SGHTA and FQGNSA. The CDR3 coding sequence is TGTGCCAGCAGGGGGGTTAGCTATGAGCAGTTCTTC. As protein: CASRGVSYEQFF. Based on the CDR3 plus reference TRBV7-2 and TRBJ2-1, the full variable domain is GAGVSQSPSNKVTEKGKDVELRCDPISGHTALYWYRQSLGQGLEFLIYFQGNSAPDKSGLPSDRFSAERTGGSVSTLTIQRTQQEDSAVYLCASRGVSYEQFFGPGTRLTVL.

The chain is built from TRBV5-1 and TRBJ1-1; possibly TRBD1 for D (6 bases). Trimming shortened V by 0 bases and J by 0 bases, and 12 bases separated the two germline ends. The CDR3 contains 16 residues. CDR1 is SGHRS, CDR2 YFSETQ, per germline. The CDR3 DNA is TGCGCCAGCAGCTTGGCCGGGGGCAGAATGAACACTGAAGCTTTCTTT. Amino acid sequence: CASSLAGGRMNTEAFF.

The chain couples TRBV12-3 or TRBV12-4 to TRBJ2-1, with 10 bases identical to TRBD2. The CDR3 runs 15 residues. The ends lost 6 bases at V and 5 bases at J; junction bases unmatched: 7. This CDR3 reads CASSERTSGHNEQFF. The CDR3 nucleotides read TGTGCCAGCAGCGAAAGGACTAGCGGTCACAATGAGCAGTTCTTC.

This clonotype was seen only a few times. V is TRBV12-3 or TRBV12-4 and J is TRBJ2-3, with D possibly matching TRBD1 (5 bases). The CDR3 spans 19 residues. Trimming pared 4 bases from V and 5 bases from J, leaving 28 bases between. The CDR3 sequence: CASSSRRSSRSGQQDTQYF. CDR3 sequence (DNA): TGTGCCAGCAGTTCCCGTCGGTCATCCCGGTCAGGGCAACAAGATACGCAGTATTTT.